This T cell receptor beta chain was captured in a study of neurological immune-mediated disorders. Regarding the study as a whole: Among expanded clones, no CDR3 amino acid sequences were shared across subjects, a pattern suggesting private repertoires in all groups. Healthy controls had more TCR clonal expansion than multiple sclerosis, which showed the least, whereas HTLV-1-associated myelopathy showed the most.

As for the cDNA, it was generated by 5'RACE with 10-nucleotide random UMIs. MiXCR, run by TCRdb on the 5' RACE reads, gives a single entry per CDR3 protein. This sample has roughly 30,000 distinct CDR3 sequences, with 5.5% to 6% found just once. The V end lost 1 base, the J end lost 10 bases, and 14 bases lay between the germline ends. Per germline, CDR1 SGHTA and CDR2 FQGNSA. CDR3 length: 15 residues. For the sorted libraries, roughly 1.1 million CD4+ or CD8+ T cells were used. In its sample, this clonotype was seen many times. No antigen is known for it. Sequenced: CD4+ T cells from blood. The rearrangement links TRBV7-2 to TRBJ1-6; TRBD1 is a possible D gene (5 bases). This clonotype was obtained from a woman aged 50 to 65 in good health. CDR3 loop: CASSLVGRGESPLHF. CDR3 in DNA: TGTGCCAGCAGCTTAGTTGGGCGGGGGGAATCACCCCTCCACTTT.